This TCR beta chain stems from a study of metastatic and nonmetastatic thyroid tumors. V lost 3 bases, J lost 0 bases, and 17 bases lay in between. This CDR3 region has 17 residues. Germline CDR1 reads KGHSH; CDR2 reads LQKENI. Using MiXCR, TCRdb reanalyzed the PCR reads. The data hold about 46,000 clones, with 20% to 25% observed a single time. Thyroid surgery was preceded by no treatment in any patient. Ten or more counts support this clone. The source is a male donor with papillary thyroid cancer or a benign thyroid nodule (not recorded which). Some clones in this sample may be carry-over from other donors' samples. V gene TRBV18 combines with J gene TRBJ1-1; D call uncertain. The material sequenced was blood. CDR3 DNA sequence: TGTGCCAGCTCACCGGGGAGCGGGTTTCGGATGAACACTGAAGCTTTCTTT. Its translation is CASSPGSGFRMNTEAFF.